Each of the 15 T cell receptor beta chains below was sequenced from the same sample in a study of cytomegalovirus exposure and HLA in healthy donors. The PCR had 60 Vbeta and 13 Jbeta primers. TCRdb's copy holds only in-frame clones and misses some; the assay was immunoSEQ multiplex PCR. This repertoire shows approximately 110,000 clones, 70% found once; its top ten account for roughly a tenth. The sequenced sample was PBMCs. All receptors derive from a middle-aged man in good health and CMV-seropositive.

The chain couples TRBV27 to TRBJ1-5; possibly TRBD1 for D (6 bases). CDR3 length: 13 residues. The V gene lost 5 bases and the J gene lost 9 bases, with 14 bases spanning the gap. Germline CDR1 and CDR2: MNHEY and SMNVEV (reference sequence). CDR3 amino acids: CASSRQDRGPQHF. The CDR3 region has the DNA TGTGCCAGCAGTAGACAGGACCGGGGGCCCCAGCATTTT.

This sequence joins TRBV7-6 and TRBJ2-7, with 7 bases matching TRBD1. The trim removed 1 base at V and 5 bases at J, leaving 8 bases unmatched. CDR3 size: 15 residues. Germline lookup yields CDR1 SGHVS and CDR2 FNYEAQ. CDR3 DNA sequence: TGTGCCAGCAGCTTAGAGAGGGACAGTATCCACGAGCAGTACTTC. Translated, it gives CASSLERDSIHEQYF.

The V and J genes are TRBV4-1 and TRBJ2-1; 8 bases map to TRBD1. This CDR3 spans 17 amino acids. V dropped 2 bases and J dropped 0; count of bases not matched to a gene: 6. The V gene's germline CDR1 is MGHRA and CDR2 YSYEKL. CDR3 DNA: TGCGCCAGCAGCCAATACACAGGGGGTGGCTCCTACAATGAGCAGTTCTTC. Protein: CASSQYTGGGSYNEQFF.

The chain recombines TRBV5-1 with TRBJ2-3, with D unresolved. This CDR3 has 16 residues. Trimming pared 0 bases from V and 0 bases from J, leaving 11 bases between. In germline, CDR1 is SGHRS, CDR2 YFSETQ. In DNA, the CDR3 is TGCGCCAGCAGCTTGGCGGTTATACCTAGCACAGATACGCAGTATTTT. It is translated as CASSLAVIPSTDTQYF.

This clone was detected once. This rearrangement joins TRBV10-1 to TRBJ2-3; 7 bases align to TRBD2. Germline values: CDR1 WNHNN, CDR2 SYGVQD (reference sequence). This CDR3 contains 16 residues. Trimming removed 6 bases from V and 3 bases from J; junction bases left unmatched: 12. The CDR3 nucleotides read TGCGCCAGCAGCCGCGGACTAGAGAGAAGTACAGATACGCAGTATTTT. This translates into CASSRGLERSTDTQYF.

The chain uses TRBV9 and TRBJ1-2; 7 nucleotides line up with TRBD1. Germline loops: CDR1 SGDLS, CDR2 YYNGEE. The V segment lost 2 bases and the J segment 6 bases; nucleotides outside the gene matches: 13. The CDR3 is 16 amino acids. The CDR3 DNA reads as TGTGCCAGCAGCGTTAAGTCTCGTGAGACAGGGAATGGCTACACCTTC. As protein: CASSVKSRETGNGYTF.

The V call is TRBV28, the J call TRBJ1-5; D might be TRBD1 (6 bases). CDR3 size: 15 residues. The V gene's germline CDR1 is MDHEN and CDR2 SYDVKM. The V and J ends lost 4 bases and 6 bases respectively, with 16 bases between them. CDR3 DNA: TGTGCCAGCAGTTCGGACAGATCAACGGGTCAGCCCCAGCATTTT. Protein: CASSSDRSTGQPQHF. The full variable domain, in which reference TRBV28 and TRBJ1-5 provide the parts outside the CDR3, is DVKVTQSSRYLVKRTGEKVFLECVQDMDHENMFWYRQDPGLGLRLIYFSYDVKMKEKGDIPEGYSVSREKKERFSLILESASTNQTSMYLCASSSDRSTGQPQHFGDGTRLSIL.

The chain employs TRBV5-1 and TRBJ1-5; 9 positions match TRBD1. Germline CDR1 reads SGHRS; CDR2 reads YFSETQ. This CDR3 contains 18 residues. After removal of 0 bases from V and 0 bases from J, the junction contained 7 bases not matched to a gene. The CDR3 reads CASSLGRTGVYSNQPQHF. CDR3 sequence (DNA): TGCGCCAGCAGCTTGGGTCGGACAGGGGTGTATAGCAATCAGCCCCAGCATTTT.

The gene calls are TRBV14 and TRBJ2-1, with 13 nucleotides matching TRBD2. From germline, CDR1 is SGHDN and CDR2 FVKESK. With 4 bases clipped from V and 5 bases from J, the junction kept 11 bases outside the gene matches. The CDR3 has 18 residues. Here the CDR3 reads CASSPLGTSGIRNNEQFF. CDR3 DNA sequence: TGTGCCAGCAGCCCTCTCGGGACTAGCGGGATTCGGAACAATGAGCAGTTCTTC.

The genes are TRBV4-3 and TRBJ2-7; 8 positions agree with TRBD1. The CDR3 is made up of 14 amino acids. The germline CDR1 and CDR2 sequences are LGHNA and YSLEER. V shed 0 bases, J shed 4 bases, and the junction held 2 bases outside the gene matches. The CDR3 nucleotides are TGCGCCAGCAGCCAAGACAGGGGGCGGTACGAGCAGTACTTC. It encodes CASSQDRGRYEQYF.

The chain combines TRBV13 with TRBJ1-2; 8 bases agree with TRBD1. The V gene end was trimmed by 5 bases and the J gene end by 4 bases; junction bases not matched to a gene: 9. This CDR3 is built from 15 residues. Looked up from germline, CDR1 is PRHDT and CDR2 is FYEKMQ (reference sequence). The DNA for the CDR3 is TGTGCCAGCAGCGGAGGACAGGGTCGATTCTATGGCTACACCTTC. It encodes CASSGGQGRFYGYTF.

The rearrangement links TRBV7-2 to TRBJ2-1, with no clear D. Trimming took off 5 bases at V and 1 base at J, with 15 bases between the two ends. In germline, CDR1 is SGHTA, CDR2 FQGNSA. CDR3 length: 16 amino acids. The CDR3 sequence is CASSPLGPTSYNEQFF. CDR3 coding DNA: TGTGCCAGCAGCCCCCTAGGTCCGACGTCCTACAATGAGCAGTTCTTC.

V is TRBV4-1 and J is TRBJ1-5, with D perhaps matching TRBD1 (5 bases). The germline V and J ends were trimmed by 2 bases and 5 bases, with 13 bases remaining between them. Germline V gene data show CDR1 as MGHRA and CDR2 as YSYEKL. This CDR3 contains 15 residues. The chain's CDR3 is CASSQQGRQDQPQHF. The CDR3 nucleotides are TGCGCCAGCAGCCAACAGGGTCGACAAGATCAGCCCCAGCATTTT.

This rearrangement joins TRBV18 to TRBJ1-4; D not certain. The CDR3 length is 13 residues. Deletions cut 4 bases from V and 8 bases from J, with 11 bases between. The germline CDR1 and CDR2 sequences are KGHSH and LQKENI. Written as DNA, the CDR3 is TGTGCCAGCTCACTGGCTGGTTCGGAAAAACTGTTTTTT. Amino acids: CASSLAGSEKLFF.

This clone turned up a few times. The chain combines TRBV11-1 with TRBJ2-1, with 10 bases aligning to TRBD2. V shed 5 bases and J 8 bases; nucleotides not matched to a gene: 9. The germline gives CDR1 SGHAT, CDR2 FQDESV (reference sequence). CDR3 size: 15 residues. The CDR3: CASSPAGLALYEQFF. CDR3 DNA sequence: TGTGCCAGCAGCCCAGCGGGACTAGCGTTGTATGAGCAGTTCTTC.